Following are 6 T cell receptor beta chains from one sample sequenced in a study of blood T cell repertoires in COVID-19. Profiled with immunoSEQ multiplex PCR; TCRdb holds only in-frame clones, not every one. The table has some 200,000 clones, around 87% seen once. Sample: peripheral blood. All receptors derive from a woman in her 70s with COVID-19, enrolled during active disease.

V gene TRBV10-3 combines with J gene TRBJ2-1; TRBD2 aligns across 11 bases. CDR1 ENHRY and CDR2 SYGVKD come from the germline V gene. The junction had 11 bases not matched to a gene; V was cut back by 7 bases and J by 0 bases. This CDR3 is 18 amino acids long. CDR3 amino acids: CAINPGLAGGSSYNEQFF. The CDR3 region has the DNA TGTGCCATCAACCCGGGATTAGCGGGGGGGAGCTCCTACAATGAGCAGTTCTTC.

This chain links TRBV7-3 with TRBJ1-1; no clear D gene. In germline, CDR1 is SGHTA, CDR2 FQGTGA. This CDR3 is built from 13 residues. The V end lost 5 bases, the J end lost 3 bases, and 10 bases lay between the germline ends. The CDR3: CASSISRDTEAFF. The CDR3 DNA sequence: TGTGCCAGCAGCATAAGCCGGGACACTGAAGCTTTCTTT.

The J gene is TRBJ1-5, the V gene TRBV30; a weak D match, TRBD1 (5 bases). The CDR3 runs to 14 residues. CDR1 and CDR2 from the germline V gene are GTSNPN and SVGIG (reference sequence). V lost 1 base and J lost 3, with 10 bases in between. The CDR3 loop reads CAWSGGHSNQPQHF. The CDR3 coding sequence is TGTGCCTGGAGTGGTGGACATTCCAATCAGCCCCAGCATTTT.

CDR3 residues: CASSIGQRNTEAFF. CDR3 nucleotides: TGTGCCAGCTCAATAGGACAGAGGAACACTGAAGCTTTCTTT. The rearrangement links TRBV18 to TRBJ1-1; D perhaps matches TRBD1 (6 bases). Germline CDR1 KGHSH, CDR2 LQKENI. The CDR3 sequence is 14 residues long. The ends were cut back, 5 bases at V and 1 base at J, with 11 bases in the middle.

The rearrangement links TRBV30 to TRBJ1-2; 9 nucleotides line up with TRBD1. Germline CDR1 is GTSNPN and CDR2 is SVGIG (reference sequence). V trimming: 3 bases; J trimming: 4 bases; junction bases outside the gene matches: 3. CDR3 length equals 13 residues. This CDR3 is CAWSGQGIYGYTF. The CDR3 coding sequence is TGTGCCTGGAGCGGACAGGGGATCTATGGCTACACCTTC. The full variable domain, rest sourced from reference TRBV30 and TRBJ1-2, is SQTIHQWPATLVQPVGSPLSLECTVEGTSNPNLYWYRQAAGRGLQLLFYSVGIGQISSEVPQNLSASRPQDRQFILSSKKLLLSDSGFYLCAWSGQGIYGYTFGSGTRLTVV.

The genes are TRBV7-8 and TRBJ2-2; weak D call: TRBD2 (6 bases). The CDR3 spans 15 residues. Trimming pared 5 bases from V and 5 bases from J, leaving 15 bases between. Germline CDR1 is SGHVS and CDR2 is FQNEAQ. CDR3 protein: CASSPVGGGTGELFF. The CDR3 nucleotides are TGTGCCAGCAGCCCAGTGGGGGGAGGAACCGGGGAGCTGTTTTTT.